Presented here are 8 T cell receptor beta chains from one specimen sequenced in a study of molecular identifiers for immune sequencing clone quantification. MiXCR, applied by TCRdb to the PCR reads, yields one record per CDR3 protein. This sample carries about 640,000 distinct CDR3 sequences, just under 20% of them seen once, and the ten largest clones take about 0.9%. Specimen: naive CD8+ T cells from blood, with Jurkat cell RNA spiked in. Stated subset: FACS-sorted CD8+CD4-CCR7+CD45RA+ naive T cells. The receptors were sampled from a human donor in good health. Some libraries in this study had Jurkat cell RNA spiked in.

This clonotype was detected a few times. The chain recombines TRBV27 with TRBJ2-1; a weak D match, TRBD2 (7 bases). CDR1 is MNHEY and CDR2 is SMNVEV in the germline V gene (reference sequence). The CDR3 sequence is 13 residues long. V dropped 6 bases and J dropped 8 bases, with 14 bases sitting between them. The CDR3 loop is CASSRWGGDEQFF. The CDR3, as DNA: TGTGCCAGCAGCAGGTGGGGGGGCGATGAGCAGTTCTTC.

In regard to this clonotype: This may be a read error: a much more frequent sequence differs by one nucleotide. J is TRBJ1-1 and V is TRBV9; possibly TRBD1 for D (5 bases). The V gene lost 0 bases and the J gene lost 1 base, with 7 bases spanning the gap. The CDR3 has 14 residues. The germline gives CDR1 SGDLS, CDR2 YYNGEE. The chain's CDR3 is CASSVGDQNTEAFF. The CDR3 coding sequence is TGTGCCAGCAGCGTAGGGGACCAGAACACTGAAGCTTTCTTT. Using reference TRBV9 and TRBJ1-1 for the parts outside the CDR3, the full variable domain is DSGVTQTPKHLITATGQRVTLRCSPRSGDLSVYWYQQSLDQGLQFLIQYYNGEERAKGNILERFSAQQFPDLHSELNLSSLELGDSALYFCASSVGDQNTEAFFGQGTRLTVV.

This clonotype has ten or more counts. V gene TRBV29-1 combines with J gene TRBJ2-7, with 8 bases that match TRBD1. Germline loops: CDR1 SQVTM, CDR2 ANQGSEA. The CDR3 has 13 residues. The V and J ends lost 5 bases and 4 bases, in that order; junction bases with no gene match: 7. In DNA form, the CDR3 reads TGCAGCGTTCGAGCAGGGGGCCTTTACGAGCAGTACTTC. Its translation is CSVRAGGLYEQYF.

This clonotype appeared many times. The genes are TRBV7-2 and TRBJ2-7, with D possibly being TRBD2 (5 bases). Germline V gene lookup returns CDR1 SGHTA and CDR2 FQGNSA. Trimming took off 4 bases at V and 0 bases at J, with 16 bases between the two ends. The CDR3 extends over 16 amino acids. CDR3 sequence (DNA): TGTGCCAGCAGCTCCGATCGGGCTGGGAGCTCCTACGAGCAGTACTTC. Translated, it gives CASSSDRAGSSYEQYF.

V is TRBV27 and J is TRBJ1-2; TRBD1 is a possible D gene (6 bases). V was shortened by 2 bases and J by 8 bases, with 12 bases between the two germline ends. Germline CDR1 is MNHEY and CDR2 is SMNVEV (reference sequence). The CDR3 is 13 amino acids. CDR3 bases: TGTGCCAGCAGTTTAGGGTCAGGGGCCGGCTACACCTTC. It codes for CASSLGSGAGYTF.

This clonotype was recorded at least ten times. This chain joins TRBV7-9 and TRBJ2-7; unclear D gene. V was clipped by 6 bases and J by 0 bases, with 12 bases between them. The CDR3 is 14 residues long. Germline lookup yields CDR1 SEHNR and CDR2 FQNEAQ (reference sequence). This CDR3 reads CASSPDSISYEQYF. DNA for the CDR3: TGTGCCAGCAGTCCTGACTCGATCTCCTACGAGCAGTACTTC.

This clonotype was observed many times. This chain links TRBV20-1 with TRBJ2-7; 10 bases are shared with TRBD1. The V and J ends lost 6 bases and 0 bases, in that order; junction bases with no gene match: 5. Germline V gene sequence: CDR1 DFQATT, CDR2 SNEGSKA (reference sequence). The CDR3 sequence is 14 residues long. The DNA for the CDR3 is TGCAGTGCCAGGGACAGGGGAAGCTCCTACGAGCAGTACTTC. It encodes CSARDRGSSYEQYF.

This chain joins TRBV5-1 and TRBJ1-5; D ambiguous. The CDR3 spans 19 residues. Deletions cut 0 bases from V and 0 bases from J, with 19 bases between. Germline V lookup: CDR1 SGHRS, CDR2 YFSETQ. The CDR3: CASSLARTAEVCSNQPQHF. The DNA of the CDR3 is TGCGCCAGCAGCTTGGCCCGGACGGCAGAGGTGTGTAGCAATCAGCCCCAGCATTTT.